Listed below are T cell receptor beta chains from one sample, sequenced in a study of blood T cells in healthy people across ages. TCRdb independently ran MiXCR on the 5' RACE reads; one entry per CDR3 protein. The sample yields roughly 1,100,000 distinct CDR3 sequences, approximately 25% seen once. The same data also went into a second study, on T cells of mothers and their children.

The source material was blood. The receptors derive from a girl aged 2 to 9 in good health. The CDR3 runs from the conserved cysteine through the conserved F or W. The D gene is left open where the match is weak. A row's size may be missing; if present it is once, few, many or a size class.

clone size: NA; J gene: TRBJ2-5; V gene: TRBV28; D gene: TRBD1; CDR3 DNA: TGTGCCAGCAGTTTTGGACAGGGGGGAGAGGAGACCCAGTACTTC; CDR3 protein: CASSFGQGGEETQYF
clone size: few; J gene: TRBJ2-1; V gene: TRBV7-3; D gene: NA; CDR3 DNA: TGTGCCAGCAGCCCCGTGATGGCGATCCTTCGGAATGAGCAGTTCTTC; CDR3 protein: CASSPVMAILRNEQFF
clone size: NA; J gene: TRBJ2-1; V gene: TRBV27; D gene: NA; CDR3 DNA: TGTGCCGGCAGTTTATCCTGGTACAATGAGCAGTTCTTC; CDR3 protein: CAGSLSWYNEQFF
clone size: NA; J gene: TRBJ2-3; V gene: TRBV29-1; D gene: TRBD2; CDR3 DNA: TGCAGCGTTACGGGACTAGTCACAGATACGCAGTATTTT; CDR3 protein: CSVTGLVTDTQYF
clone size: once; J gene: TRBJ2-1; V gene: TRBV2; D gene: TRBD2; CDR3 DNA: TGTGCCAGCAGTGAAGACAGACTAGCGGGTGCAAATGAGCAGTTCTTC; CDR3 protein: CASSEDRLAGANEQFF
clone size: few; J gene: TRBJ2-7; V gene: TRBV2; D gene: NA; CDR3 DNA: TGTGCCAGCAGCCCGGCCAGGGAGACCTACGAGCAGTACTTC; CDR3 protein: CASSPARETYEQYF
clone size: NA; J gene: TRBJ2-1; V gene: TRBV4-1; D gene: TRBD2; CDR3 DNA: TGCGCCAGCAGCCAGAGGGTACTAGCGATCAATGAGCAGTTCTTC; CDR3 protein: CASSQRVLAINEQFF
clone size: NA; J gene: TRBJ2-3; V gene: TRBV6-5; D gene: NA; CDR3 DNA: TGTGCCAGCAGTTCACGCCCCGACAGGACCACAGATACGCAGTATTTT; CDR3 protein: CASSSRPDRTTDTQYF
clone size: few; J gene: TRBJ1-2; V gene: TRBV9; D gene: NA; CDR3 DNA: TGTGCCAGCACCCATCCTCAGGGCGGAGACTATGGCTACACCTTC; CDR3 protein: CASTHPQGGDYGYTF
clone size: NA; J gene: TRBJ2-3; V gene: TRBV29-1; D gene: TRBD2; CDR3 DNA: TGCAGCGTGGTCTATAGCGGGATGACAGATACGCAGTATTTT; CDR3 protein: CSVVYSGMTDTQYF
clone size: few; J gene: TRBJ2-1; V gene: TRBV5-1; D gene: TRBD1; CDR3 DNA: TGCGCCAGCAGCTTGCCGTCAAGGGGGCGCGGTCTCGTCTACAATGAGCAGTTCTTC; CDR3 protein: CASSLPSRGRGLVYNEQFF
clone size: NA; J gene: TRBJ2-1; V gene: TRBV20-1; D gene: NA; CDR3 DNA: TGCAGTGCTAGAGTCCCGCGGAGTGAGCAGTTCTTC; CDR3 protein: CSARVPRSEQFF
clone size: few; J gene: TRBJ2-5; V gene: TRBV3-1; D gene: TRBD2; CDR3 DNA: TGTGCCAGCAGCCAAGACCTCCTAGCGGGAGGTGGTGAGACCCAGTACTTC; CDR3 protein: CASSQDLLAGGGETQYF
clone size: NA; J gene: TRBJ2-7; V gene: TRBV5-5; D gene: NA; CDR3 DNA: TGTGCCAGCAGCGCTTTGCGCGAGCAGTACTTC; CDR3 protein: CASSALREQYF
clone size: NA; J gene: TRBJ2-1; V gene: TRBV7-9; D gene: NA; CDR3 DNA: TGTGCCAGCAGCCCCTGGGCCGCCCCCAATGAGCAGTTCTTC; CDR3 protein: CASSPWAAPNEQFF
clone size: NA; J gene: TRBJ2-7; V gene: TRBV2; D gene: NA; CDR3 DNA: TGTGCCAGCACCCGGGCAGGGTACTACGAGCAGTACTTC; CDR3 protein: CASTRAGYYEQYF
clone size: NA; J gene: TRBJ2-7; V gene: TRBV2; D gene: NA; CDR3 DNA: TGTGCCAGCGTGAGAGTGGGCTGGGACTCCTACGAGCAGTACTTC; CDR3 protein: CASVRVGWDSYEQYF
clone size: few; J gene: TRBJ2-4; V gene: TRBV6-5; D gene: NA; CDR3 DNA: TGTGCCAGCAGTTATGACAGCAAAAACATTCAGTACTTC; CDR3 protein: CASSYDSKNIQYF
clone size: few; J gene: TRBJ1-5; V gene: TRBV10-3; D gene: NA; CDR3 DNA: TGTGCCACCGGCCCGCTAAATCAGCCCCAGCATTTT; CDR3 protein: CATGPLNQPQHF
clone size: NA; J gene: TRBJ2-1; V gene: TRBV20-1; D gene: TRBD2; CDR3 DNA: TGCAGTGCCACCATTCCGGGACTAGCGGGAGGGGAGTTCTTC; CDR3 protein: CSATIPGLAGGEFF
clone size: NA; J gene: TRBJ2-5; V gene: TRBV10-3; D gene: NA; CDR3 DNA: TGTGCCATCAGCGTCGGGGCCGACCCGGAGGGGACCCAGTACTTC; CDR3 protein: CAISVGADPEGTQYF
clone size: NA; J gene: TRBJ2-5; V gene: TRBV7-2; D gene: TRBD2; CDR3 DNA: TGTGCCAGCAGCTTCGGGGGGTCAAAAGAGACCCAGTACTTC; CDR3 protein: CASSFGGSKETQYF
clone size: NA; J gene: TRBJ2-1; V gene: TRBV5-1; D gene: NA; CDR3 DNA: TGCGCCAGCAAAGACAGCGGAGGCGACAATGAGCAGTTCTTC; CDR3 protein: CASKDSGGDNEQFF
clone size: few; J gene: TRBJ2-1; V gene: TRBV5-1; D gene: NA; CDR3 DNA: TGCGCCAGCAGCTCGGACCGGCTTTACTACAATGAGCAGTTCTTC; CDR3 protein: CASSSDRLYYNEQFF
clone size: few; J gene: TRBJ2-5; V gene: TRBV5-1; D gene: NA; CDR3 DNA: TGCGCCAGCAGCTTGGTTCAGGGGGGCGAGACCCGGTACTTC; CDR3 protein: CASSLVQGGETRYF
clone size: NA; J gene: TRBJ2-5; V gene: TRBV11-2; D gene: TRBD2; CDR3 DNA: TGTGCCAGCAGCTTAGTCTACCGAAGTACCAGACTAGCGGGGGGCCAAGAGACCCAGTACTTC; CDR3 protein: CASSLVYRSTRLAGGQETQYF
clone size: NA; J gene: TRBJ2-1; V gene: TRBV20-1; D gene: NA; CDR3 DNA: TGCAGTGCTAGTCGGGGTCCAGCGAGTCTTATCGATGAGCAGTTCTTC; CDR3 protein: CSASRGPASLIDEQFF